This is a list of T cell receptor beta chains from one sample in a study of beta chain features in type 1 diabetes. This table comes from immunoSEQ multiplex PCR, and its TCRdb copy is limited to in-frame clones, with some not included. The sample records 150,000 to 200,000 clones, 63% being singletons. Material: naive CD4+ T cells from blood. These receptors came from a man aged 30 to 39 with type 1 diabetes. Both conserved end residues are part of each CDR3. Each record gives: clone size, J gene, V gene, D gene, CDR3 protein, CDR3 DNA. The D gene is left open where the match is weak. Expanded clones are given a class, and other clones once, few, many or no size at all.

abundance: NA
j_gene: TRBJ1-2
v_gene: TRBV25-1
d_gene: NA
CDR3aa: CASSVTGNYGYTF
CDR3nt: TGTGCCAGCAGTGTAACAGGGAACTATGGCTACACCTTC

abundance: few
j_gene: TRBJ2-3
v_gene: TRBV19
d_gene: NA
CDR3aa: CASSIGSTDTQYF
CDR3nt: TGTGCCAGTAGTATCGGAAGCACAGATACGCAGTATTTT

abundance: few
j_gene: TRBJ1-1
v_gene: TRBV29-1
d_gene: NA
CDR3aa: CSVVGLTYTEAFF
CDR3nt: TGCAGCGTTGTGGGGCTAACCTACACTGAAGCTTTCTTT

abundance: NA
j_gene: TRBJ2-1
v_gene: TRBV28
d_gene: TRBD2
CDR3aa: CASRSGTSGNEQFF
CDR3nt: TGTGCCAGCAGGTCCGGGACTAGCGGCAATGAGCAGTTCTTC

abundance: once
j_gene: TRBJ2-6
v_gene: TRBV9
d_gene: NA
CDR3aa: CASSDHSGANVLTF
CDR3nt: TGTGCCAGCAGCGACCACTCTGGGGCCAACGTCCTGACTTTC

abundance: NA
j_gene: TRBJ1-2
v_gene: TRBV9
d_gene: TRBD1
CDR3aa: CASSVGQPNYGYTF
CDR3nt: TGTGCCAGCAGCGTGGGACAGCCTAACTATGGCTACACCTTC

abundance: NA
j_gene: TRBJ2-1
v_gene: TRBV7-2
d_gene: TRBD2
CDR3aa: CASTISGPYNEQFF
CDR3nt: TGTGCCAGCACAATTAGCGGGCCTTACAATGAGCAGTTCTTC

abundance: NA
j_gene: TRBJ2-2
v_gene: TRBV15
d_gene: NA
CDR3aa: CATSRDRNTGELFF
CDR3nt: TGTGCCACCAGCAGAGATAGAAACACCGGGGAGCTGTTTTTT

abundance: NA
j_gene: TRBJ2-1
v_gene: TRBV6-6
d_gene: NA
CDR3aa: CASSVSGHKINEQFF
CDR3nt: TGTGCCAGCAGTGTTTCGGGACACAAGATCAATGAGCAGTTCTTC

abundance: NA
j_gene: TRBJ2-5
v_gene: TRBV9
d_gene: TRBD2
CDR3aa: CASSVGLAGHQETQYF
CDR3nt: TGTGCCAGCAGCGTAGGACTAGCGGGCCACCAAGAGACCCAGTACTTC

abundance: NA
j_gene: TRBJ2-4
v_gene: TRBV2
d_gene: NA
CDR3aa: CASTEGGENIQYF
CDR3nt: TGTGCCAGCACGGAGGGCGGTGAAAACATTCAGTACTTC

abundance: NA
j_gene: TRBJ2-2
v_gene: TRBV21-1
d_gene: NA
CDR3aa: CASSKAGTNTGELFF
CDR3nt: TGTGCCAGCAGCAAAGCGGGTACGAACACCGGGGAGCTGTTTTTT

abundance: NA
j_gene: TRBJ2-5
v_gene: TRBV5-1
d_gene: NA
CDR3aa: CASSFGVEETQYF
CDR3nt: TGCGCCAGCAGCTTCGGGGTCGAAGAGACCCAGTACTTC

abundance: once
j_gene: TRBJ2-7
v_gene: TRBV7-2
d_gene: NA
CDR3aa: CASSLQKPEGQYF
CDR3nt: TGTGCCAGCAGCTTACAAAAACCCGAGGGGCAGTACTTC

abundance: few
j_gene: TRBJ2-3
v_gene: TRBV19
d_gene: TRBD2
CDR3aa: CASSNRGDTDTQYF
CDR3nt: TGTGCCAGTAGTAACCGGGGGGACACAGATACGCAGTATTTT

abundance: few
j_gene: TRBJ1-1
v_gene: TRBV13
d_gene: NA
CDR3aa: CASSGLENTEAFF
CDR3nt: TGTGCCAGCAGCGGACTTGAGAACACTGAAGCTTTCTTT

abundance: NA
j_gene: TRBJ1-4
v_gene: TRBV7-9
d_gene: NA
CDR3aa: CASSFPGVEKLFF
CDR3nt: TGTGCCAGCAGCTTCCCGGGGGTTGAAAAACTGTTTTTT

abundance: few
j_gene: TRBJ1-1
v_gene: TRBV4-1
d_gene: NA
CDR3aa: CASSQEVETTEAFF
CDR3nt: TGCGCCAGCAGCCAAGAGGTGGAAACCACTGAAGCTTTCTTT

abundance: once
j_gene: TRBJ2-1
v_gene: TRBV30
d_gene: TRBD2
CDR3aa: CAWSATWGLAGARIPYNEQFF
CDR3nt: TGTGCCTGGAGTGCCACCTGGGGACTAGCGGGGGCCCGAATACCTTACAATGAGCAGTTCTTC

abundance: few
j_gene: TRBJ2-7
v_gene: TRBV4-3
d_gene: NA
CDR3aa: CASSQGVMDAYEQYF
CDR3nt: TGCGCCAGCAGCCAAGGGGTAATGGATGCCTACGAGCAGTACTTC

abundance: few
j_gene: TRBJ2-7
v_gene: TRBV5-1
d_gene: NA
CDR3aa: CASSLAPDRSPYEQYF
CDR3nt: TGCGCCAGCAGCCTAGCCCCGGACAGAAGTCCCTACGAGCAGTACTTC

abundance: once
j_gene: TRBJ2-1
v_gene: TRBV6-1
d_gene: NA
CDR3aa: CASSGRGRSYNEQFF
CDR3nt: TGTGCCAGCAGTGGGCGTGGGCGCTCCTACAATGAGCAGTTCTTC

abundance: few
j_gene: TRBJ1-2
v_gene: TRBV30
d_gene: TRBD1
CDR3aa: CAWSVQGHPPYTF
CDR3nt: TGTGCCTGGAGTGTACAGGGGCATCCACCCTACACCTTC

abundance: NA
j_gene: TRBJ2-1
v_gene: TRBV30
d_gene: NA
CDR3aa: CAWSVGSFPNEQFF
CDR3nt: TGTGCCTGGAGTGTCGGGTCTTTCCCCAATGAGCAGTTCTTC

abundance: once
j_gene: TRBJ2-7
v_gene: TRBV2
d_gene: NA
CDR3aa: CASSRNLYEQYF
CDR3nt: TGTGCCAGCAGTCGGAACCTCTACGAGCAGTACTTC

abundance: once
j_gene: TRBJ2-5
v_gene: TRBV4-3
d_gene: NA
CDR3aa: CASSQGGGLGAQETQYF
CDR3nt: TGCGCCAGCAGCCAAGGGGGCGGGCTGGGGGCTCAAGAGACCCAGTACTTC

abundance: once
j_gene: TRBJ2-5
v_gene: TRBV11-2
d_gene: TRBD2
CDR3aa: CASSLRTSGVETQYF
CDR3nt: TGTGCCAGCAGCCTAAGGACTAGCGGGGTGGAGACCCAGTACTTC

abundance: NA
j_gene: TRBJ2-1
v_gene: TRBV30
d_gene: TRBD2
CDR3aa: CAWEGTSGTYNEQFF
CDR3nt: TGTGCCTGGGAAGGGACTAGCGGGACCTACAATGAGCAGTTCTTC

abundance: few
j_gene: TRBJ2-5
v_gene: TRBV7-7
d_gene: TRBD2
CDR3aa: CASSHGTSTETQYF
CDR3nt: TGTGCTAGCAGCCACGGGACTAGTACAGAGACCCAGTACTTC

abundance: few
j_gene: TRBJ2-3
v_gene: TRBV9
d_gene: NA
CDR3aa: CASSLEQTDTQYF
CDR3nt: TGTGCCAGCAGCCTTGAGCAGACAGATACGCAGTATTTT

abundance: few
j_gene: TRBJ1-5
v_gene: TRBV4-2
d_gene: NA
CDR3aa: CASSQDVGGPQPQHF
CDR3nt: TGTGCCAGCAGCCAAGATGTAGGTGGTCCGCAGCCCCAGCATTTT

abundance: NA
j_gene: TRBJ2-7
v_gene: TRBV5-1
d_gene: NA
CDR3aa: CASSAMSEQYF
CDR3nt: TGCGCCAGCAGCGCCATGTCCGAGCAGTACTTC

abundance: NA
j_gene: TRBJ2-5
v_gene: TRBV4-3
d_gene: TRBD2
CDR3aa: CASSQDIPSGGAIIETQYF
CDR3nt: TGCGCCAGCAGCCAAGATATTCCTAGCGGGGGGGCCATCATTGAGACCCAGTACTTC

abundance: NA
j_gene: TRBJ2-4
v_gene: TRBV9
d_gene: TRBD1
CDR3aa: CASGTGSKNIQYF
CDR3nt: TGTGCCAGCGGGACAGGGTCCAAAAACATTCAGTACTTC

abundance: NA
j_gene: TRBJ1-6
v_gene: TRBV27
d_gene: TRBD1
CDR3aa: CASSSIWDRLGNSPLHF
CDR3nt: TGTGCCAGCAGTTCAATCTGGGACAGGTTGGGTAATTCACCCCTCCACTTT

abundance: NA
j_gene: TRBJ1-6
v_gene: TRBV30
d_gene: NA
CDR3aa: CAWSGWRDSPLHF
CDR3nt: TGTGCCTGGAGTGGTTGGAGGGATTCACCCCTCCACTTT

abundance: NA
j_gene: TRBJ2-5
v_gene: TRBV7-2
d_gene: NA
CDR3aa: CASSLASQGRGETQYF
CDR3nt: TGTGCCAGCAGCTTAGCGTCCCAGGGGCGCGGGGAGACCCAGTACTTC

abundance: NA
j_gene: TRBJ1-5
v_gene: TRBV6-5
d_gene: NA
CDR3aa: CASSYGGDGGQPQHF
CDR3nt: TGTGCCAGCAGTTACGGGGGAGATGGAGGTCAGCCCCAGCATTTT

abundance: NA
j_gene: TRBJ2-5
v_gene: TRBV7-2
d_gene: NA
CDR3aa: CASSLDRETQYF
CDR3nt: TGTGCCAGCAGCTTAGATAGGGAGACCCAGTACTTC

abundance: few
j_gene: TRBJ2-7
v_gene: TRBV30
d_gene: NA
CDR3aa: CAWSVRQVPGEQYF
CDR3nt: TGTGCCTGGAGTGTACGGCAGGTCCCGGGCGAGCAGTACTTC